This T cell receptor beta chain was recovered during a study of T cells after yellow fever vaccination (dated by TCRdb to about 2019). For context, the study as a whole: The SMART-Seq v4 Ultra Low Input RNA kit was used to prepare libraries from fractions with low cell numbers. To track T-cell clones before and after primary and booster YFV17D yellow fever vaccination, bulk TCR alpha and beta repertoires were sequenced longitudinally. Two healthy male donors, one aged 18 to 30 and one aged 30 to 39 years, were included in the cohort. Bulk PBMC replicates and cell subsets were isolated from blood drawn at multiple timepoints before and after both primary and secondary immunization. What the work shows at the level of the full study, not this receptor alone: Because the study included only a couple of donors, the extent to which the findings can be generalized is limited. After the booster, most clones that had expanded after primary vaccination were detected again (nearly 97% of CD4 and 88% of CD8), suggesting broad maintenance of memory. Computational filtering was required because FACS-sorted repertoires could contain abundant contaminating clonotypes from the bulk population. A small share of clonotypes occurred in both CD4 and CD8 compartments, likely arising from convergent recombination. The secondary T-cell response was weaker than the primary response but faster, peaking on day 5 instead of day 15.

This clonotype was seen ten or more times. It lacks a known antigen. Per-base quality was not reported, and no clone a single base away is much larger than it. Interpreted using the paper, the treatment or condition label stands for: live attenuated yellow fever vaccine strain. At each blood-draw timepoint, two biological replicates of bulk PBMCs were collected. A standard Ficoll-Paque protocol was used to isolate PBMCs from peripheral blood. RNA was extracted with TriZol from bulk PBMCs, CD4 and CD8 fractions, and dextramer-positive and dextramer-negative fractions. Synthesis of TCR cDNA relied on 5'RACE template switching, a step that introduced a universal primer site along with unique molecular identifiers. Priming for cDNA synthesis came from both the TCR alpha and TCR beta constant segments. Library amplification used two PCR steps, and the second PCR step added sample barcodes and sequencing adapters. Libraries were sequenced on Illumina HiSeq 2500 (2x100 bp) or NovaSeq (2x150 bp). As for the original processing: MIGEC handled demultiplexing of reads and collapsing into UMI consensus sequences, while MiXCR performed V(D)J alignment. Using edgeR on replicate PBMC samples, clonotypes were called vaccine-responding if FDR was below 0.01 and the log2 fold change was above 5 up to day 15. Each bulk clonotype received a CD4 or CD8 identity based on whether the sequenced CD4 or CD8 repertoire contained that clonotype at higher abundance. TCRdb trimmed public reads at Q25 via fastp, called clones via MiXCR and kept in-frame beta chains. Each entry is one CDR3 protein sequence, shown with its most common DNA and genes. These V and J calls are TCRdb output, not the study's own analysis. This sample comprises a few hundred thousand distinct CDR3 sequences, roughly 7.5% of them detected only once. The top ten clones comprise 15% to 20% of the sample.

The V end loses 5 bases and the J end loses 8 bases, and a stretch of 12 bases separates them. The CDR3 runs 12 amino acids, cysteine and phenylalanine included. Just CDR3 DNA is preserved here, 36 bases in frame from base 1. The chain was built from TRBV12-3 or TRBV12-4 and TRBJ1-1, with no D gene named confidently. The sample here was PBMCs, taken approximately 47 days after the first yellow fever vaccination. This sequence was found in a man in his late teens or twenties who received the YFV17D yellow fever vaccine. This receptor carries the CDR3 CASSDTRSEAFF. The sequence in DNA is TGTGCCAGCAGTGATACCAGGTCGGAAGCTTTCTTT.